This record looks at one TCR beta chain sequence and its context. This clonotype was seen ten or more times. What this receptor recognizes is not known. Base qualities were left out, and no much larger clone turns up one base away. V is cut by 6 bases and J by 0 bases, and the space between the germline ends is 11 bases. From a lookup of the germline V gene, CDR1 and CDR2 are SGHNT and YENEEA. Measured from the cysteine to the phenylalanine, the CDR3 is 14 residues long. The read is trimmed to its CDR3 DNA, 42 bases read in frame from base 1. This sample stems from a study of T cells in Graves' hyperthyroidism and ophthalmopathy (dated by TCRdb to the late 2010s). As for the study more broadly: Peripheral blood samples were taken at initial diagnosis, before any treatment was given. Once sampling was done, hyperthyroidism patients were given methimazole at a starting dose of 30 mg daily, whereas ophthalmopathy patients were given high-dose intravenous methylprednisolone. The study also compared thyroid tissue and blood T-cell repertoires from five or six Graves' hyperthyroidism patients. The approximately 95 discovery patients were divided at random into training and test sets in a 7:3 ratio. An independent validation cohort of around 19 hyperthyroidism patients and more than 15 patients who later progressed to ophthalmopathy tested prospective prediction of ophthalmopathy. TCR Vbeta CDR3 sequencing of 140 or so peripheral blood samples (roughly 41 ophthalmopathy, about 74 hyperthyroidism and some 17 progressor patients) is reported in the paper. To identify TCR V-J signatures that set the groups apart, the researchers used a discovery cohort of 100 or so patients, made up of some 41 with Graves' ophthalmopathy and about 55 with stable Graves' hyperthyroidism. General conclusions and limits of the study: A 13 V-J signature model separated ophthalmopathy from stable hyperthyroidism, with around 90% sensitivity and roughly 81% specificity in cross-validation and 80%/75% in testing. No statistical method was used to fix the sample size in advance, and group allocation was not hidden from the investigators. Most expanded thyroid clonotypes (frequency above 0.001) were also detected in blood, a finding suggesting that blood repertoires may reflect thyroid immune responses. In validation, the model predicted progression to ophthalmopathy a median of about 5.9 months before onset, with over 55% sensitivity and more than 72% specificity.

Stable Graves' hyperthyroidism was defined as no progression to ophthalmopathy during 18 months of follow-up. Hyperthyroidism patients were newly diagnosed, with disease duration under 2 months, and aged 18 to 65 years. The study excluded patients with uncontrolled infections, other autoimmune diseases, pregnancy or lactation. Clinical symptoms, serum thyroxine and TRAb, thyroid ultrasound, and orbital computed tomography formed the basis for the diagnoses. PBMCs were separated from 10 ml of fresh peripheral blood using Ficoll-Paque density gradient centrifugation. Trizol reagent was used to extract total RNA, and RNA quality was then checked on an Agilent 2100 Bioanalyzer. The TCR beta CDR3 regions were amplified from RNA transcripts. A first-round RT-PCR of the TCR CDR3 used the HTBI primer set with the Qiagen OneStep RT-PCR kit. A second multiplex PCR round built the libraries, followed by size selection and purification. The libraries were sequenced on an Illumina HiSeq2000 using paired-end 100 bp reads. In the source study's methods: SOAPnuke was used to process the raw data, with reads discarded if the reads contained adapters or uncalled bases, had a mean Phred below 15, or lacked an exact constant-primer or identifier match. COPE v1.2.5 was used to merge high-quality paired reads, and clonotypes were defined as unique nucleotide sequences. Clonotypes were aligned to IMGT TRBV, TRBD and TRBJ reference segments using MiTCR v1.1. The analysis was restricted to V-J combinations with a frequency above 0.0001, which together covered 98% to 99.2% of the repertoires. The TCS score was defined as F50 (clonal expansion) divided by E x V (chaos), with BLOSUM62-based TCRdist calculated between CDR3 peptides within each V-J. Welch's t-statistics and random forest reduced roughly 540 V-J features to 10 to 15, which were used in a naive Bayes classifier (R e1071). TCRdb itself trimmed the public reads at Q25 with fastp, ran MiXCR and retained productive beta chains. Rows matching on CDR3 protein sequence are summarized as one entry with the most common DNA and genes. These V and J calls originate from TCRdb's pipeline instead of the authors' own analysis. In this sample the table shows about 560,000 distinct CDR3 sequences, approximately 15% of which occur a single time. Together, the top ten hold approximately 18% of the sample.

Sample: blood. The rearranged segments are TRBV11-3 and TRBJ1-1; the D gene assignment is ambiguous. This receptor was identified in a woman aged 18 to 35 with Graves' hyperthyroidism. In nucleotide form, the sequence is TGTGCCAGCAGTCCCGGGGTATTGAACACTGAAGCTTTCTTT. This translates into CASSPGVLNTEAFF.